These 29 T cell receptor beta chains were sequenced from one sample in a study of cytomegalovirus exposure and HLA in healthy donors. The PCR contained 60 Vbeta and 13 Jbeta primers. Sequencing used immunoSEQ multiplex PCR; TCRdb keeps in-frame clones, though not all of them. The sample shows about 250,000 clones, 72% of them seen only once. The sequenced material came from PBMCs. These receptor sequences come from a female donor in good health and CMV-seronegative.

The chain joins TRBV28 to TRBJ2-5; 14 bases fit TRBD2. In germline, CDR1 is MDHEN, CDR2 SYDVKM. V shed 6 bases, J shed 5 bases, and the junction held 2 bases outside the gene matches. CDR3 length: 14 amino acids. The CDR3 bases are TGTGCCAGCAGGACTAGCGGGAGGGGTGAGACCCAGTACTTC. Translating gives CASRTSGRGETQYF.

This clone was seen more than once but under ten times. The V call is TRBV5-1, the J call TRBJ2-1, with 10 bases that match TRBD2. CDR1 and CDR2 from the germline V gene are SGHRS and YFSETQ. Trimming cost V 4 bases and J 2 bases; bases outside gene matches: 6. The CDR3 totals 16 residues. CDR3 nucleotide sequence: TGCGCCAGCAGCGACCGGACTAGCGGACCCTACAATGAGCAGTTCTTC. As protein: CASSDRTSGPYNEQFF.

This sequence joins TRBV5-1 and TRBJ2-5; 7 bases align to TRBD2. The CDR3 extends over 17 amino acids. Germline V gene lookup returns CDR1 SGHRS and CDR2 YFSETQ. V lost 4 bases to trimming and J lost 3 bases; unmatched junction nucleotides: 15. CDR3 sequence (DNA): TGCGCCAGCAGCCTGTTCGGCCTAAGCGGGGAAAAAGAGACCCAGTACTTC. It translates to CASSLFGLSGEKETQYF.

The chain combines TRBV4-1 with TRBJ1-6; D not certain. The CDR3 totals 14 residues. CDR1 is MGHRA, CDR2 YSYEKL, per germline. V lost 0 bases and J lost 7, with 7 bases in between. The CDR3 spells CASSQESANSPLHF. The CDR3 region has the DNA TGCGCCAGCAGCCAAGAGTCAGCGAATTCACCCCTCCACTTT.

This clone was seen only once. J is TRBJ2-7 and V is TRBV15; 11 nucleotides line up with TRBD1. The CDR3 covers 15 residues. Germline V gene lookup returns CDR1 LNHNV and CDR2 YYDKDF (reference sequence). V lost 4 bases to trimming and J lost 7 bases; unmatched junction nucleotides: 9. This CDR3 is CATSMKGQGGQEQYF. The CDR3, as DNA: TGTGCCACCAGCATGAAGGGACAGGGGGGCCAGGAGCAGTACTTC. The full variable domain, its missing parts supplied by reference TRBV15 and TRBJ2-7, is DAMVIQNPRYQVTQFGKPVTLSCSQTLNHNVMYWYQQKSSQAPKLLFHYYDKDFNNEADTPDNFQSRRPNTSFCFLDIRSPGLGDTAMYLCATSMKGQGGQEQYFGPGTRLTVT.

This chain links TRBV4-2 with TRBJ2-7, with 7 bases lining up with TRBD2. The CDR3 sequence is 13 residues long. V lost 4 bases, J lost 2 bases, and 2 bases stayed unmatched. The germline V gene encodes CDR1 LGHNA and CDR2 YNFKEQ. The CDR3 DNA follows: TGTGCCAGCAGCCGCGGACTAGCCTACGAGCAGTACTTC. This sequence encodes CASSRGLAYEQYF.

V usage is TRBV7-2 and J usage is TRBJ2-7; 11 bases align to TRBD2. This CDR3 is 17 amino acids long. The germline V gene has CDR1 SGHTA and CDR2 FQGNSA. V shed 4 bases and J 1 base; nucleotides not matched to a gene: 9. The CDR3 loop reads CASSSGPGLADSYEQYF. Written as DNA, the CDR3 is TGTGCCAGCAGCTCCGGACCGGGACTAGCGGATTCCTACGAGCAGTACTTC.

The V call is TRBV5-5, the J call TRBJ2-3; possibly TRBD2 for D (6 bases). V was trimmed by 1 base and J by 3 bases, leaving 9 bases between them. Germline CDR1 is SGHKS and CDR2 is YYEKEE (reference sequence). This CDR3 spans 14 amino acids. This CDR3 reads CASSLPGGTDTQYF. As DNA, the CDR3 is TGTGCCAGCAGCTTGCCTGGGGGGACAGATACGCAGTATTTT.

V and J are TRBV14 and TRBJ2-7; D not resolved. There are 14 residues in the CDR3. CDR1 SGHDN and CDR2 FVKESK come from the germline V gene. Trimming left V 6 bases short and J 1 base short, with 13 bases between. CDR3 sequence (DNA): TGTGCCAGCAGAAATACCGCGAGGTCCTACGAGCAGTACTTC. It specifies CASRNTARSYEQYF.

The rearrangement links TRBV29-1 to TRBJ1-2; D uncertain. This CDR3 has 11 residues. Per the germline V gene, CDR1 is SQVTM and CDR2 is ANQGSEA. V dropped 0 bases and J dropped 5 bases, with 4 bases sitting between them. The CDR3 bases are TGCAGCGTTGAAGAACAATATGGCTACACCTTC. Its translation: CSVEEQYGYTF.

The chain employs TRBV28 and TRBJ1-5, with a possible D match to TRBD1 (6 bases). The CDR3 contains 15 residues. Trimming removed 7 bases at V and 4 bases at J, with 17 bases between. The germline V gene has CDR1 MDHEN and CDR2 SYDVKM. CDR3: CASTLPRTVNQPQHF. The CDR3, as DNA: TGTGCCAGCACCCTACCTAGGACAGTAAATCAGCCCCAGCATTTT.

The table lists this clone with a few counts. The chain employs TRBV2 and TRBJ2-2, with D perhaps TRBD2 (6 bases). Looked up from germline, CDR1 is SNHLY and CDR2 is FYNNEI. Trimming pared 8 bases from V and 4 bases from J, leaving 11 bases between. The CDR3 is 13 amino acids. Here the CDR3 reads CASLRDFTGELFF. As DNA, the CDR3 is TGTGCCAGCCTGCGGGACTTCACCGGGGAGCTGTTTTTT.

The chain joins TRBV7-3 to TRBJ2-5; TRBD2 aligns across 13 bases. Trimming took 1 base from V and 2 from J; bases not matched to a gene: 7. The CDR3 has 18 amino acids. The germline CDR1 and CDR2 sequences are SGHTA and FQGTGA. The CDR3 region has the DNA TGTGCCAGCAGCTTAATCCCCGGGACTAGCGGGATACAAGAGACCCAGTACTTC. Protein: CASSLIPGTSGIQETQYF.

The chain is built from TRBV7-2 and TRBJ2-3, with D possibly being TRBD1 (6 bases). The CDR3 extends over 13 amino acids. Germline V gene sequence: CDR1 SGHTA, CDR2 FQGNSA. The ends were cut back, 4 bases at V and 6 bases at J, with 11 bases in the middle. The CDR3 reads CASSSTQGDTQYF. The DNA for the CDR3 is TGTGCCAGCAGCTCGACCCAGGGGGATACGCAGTATTTT.

V gene TRBV6-1 combines with J gene TRBJ2-5, with 8 bases lining up with TRBD2. Germline values: CDR1 MNHNS, CDR2 SASEGT. Trimming removed 8 bases from V and 6 bases from J; junction bases left unmatched: 11. This CDR3 is 14 amino acids long. The DNA for the CDR3 is TGTGCCAGCTATTCCGGGACTAGTATAAAGACCCAGTACTTC. It codes for CASYSGTSIKTQYF.

As regards this clone: Without the conserved terminal phenylalanine or tryptophan, this CDR3 likely stems from a read error. The limits of the CDR3 on the DNA are not certain, so only TCRdb's listed CDR3 is given. This rearrangement joins TRBV6-1 to TRBJ1-2. Germline assignment: CDR1 MNHNS and CDR2 SASEGT. The CDR3 is 14 amino acids in total, end residues counted. The CDR3 loop is CASSEDPGGRPKRL.

The CDR3 DNA sequence: TGTGCCAGCAGTTTTGGGCCCGGGACAGGGATCCTGCAGTACTTC. Translated, it gives CASSFGPGTGILQYF. J is TRBJ2-5 and V is TRBV28; 9 bases agree with TRBD1. The CDR3 totals 15 residues. The J segment lost 11 bases and the V segment lost 3 bases, leaving 13 bases of the junction unmatched. Germline CDR1 reads MDHEN; CDR2 reads SYDVKM.

This chain joins TRBV11-3 and TRBJ2-2, with D maybe TRBD2 (7 bases). This CDR3 is 17 amino acids long. Trimming cost V 1 base and J 0 bases, with 12 bases left between them. Germline V gene data show CDR1 as SGHNT and CDR2 as YENEEA. The CDR3 region is CASSLGGGQSNTGELFF. The CDR3 nucleotides are TGTGCCAGCAGCTTAGGGGGGGGGCAGTCGAACACCGGGGAGCTGTTTTTT.

This sequence joins TRBV28 and TRBJ1-5, with 11 bases lining up with TRBD1. CDR3 length equals 15 residues. With 6 bases clipped from V and 8 bases from J, the junction kept 9 bases outside the gene matches. Germline CDR1 and CDR2: MDHEN and SYDVKM. As DNA, the CDR3 is TGTGCCAGCAGAGAACGGGGACAGGGGGTAAAGCCCCAGCATTTT. Encoded protein: CASRERGQGVKPQHF.

The V call is TRBV20-1, the J call TRBJ2-4; D gene unclear. The CDR3 is 11 residues long. V gave up 5 bases and J gave up 8 bases, with 10 bases separating them. The germline V gene encodes CDR1 DFQATT and CDR2 SNEGSKA (reference sequence). CDR3 sequence reads: CSAGKADIQYF. Here the CDR3 DNA reads TGCAGTGCTGGTAAGGCGGACATTCAGTACTTC.

The J gene is TRBJ1-3, the V gene TRBV11-2; D is unclear. Germline V gives CDR1 SGHAT, CDR2 FQNNGV. V shed 1 base and J shed 0 bases, with 10 bases lying between them. CDR3 length equals 16 residues. CDR3 loop: CASSLVRGGSGNTIYF. The CDR3 DNA follows: TGTGCCAGCAGCTTAGTTCGTGGAGGCTCTGGAAACACCATATATTTT.

The chain uses TRBV11-1 and TRBJ1-1; D is unclear. This CDR3 is 12 amino acids long. Per germline, CDR1 SGHAT and CDR2 FQDESV (reference sequence). V was cut by 3 bases and J by 8 bases, with 10 bases left in between. DNA for the CDR3: TGTGCCAGCAGCTTTCGCGGCGGCGAAGCTTTCTTT. Translation: CASSFRGGEAFF.

DNA for the CDR3: TGCGCCAGCAGCCAAGATGACAGGGGGCGTAACGGCTACACCTTC. This sequence encodes CASSQDDRGRNGYTF. The chain is built from TRBV4-1 and TRBJ1-2; 10 bases are a match to TRBD1. Germline loops: CDR1 MGHRA, CDR2 YSYEKL. V lost 0 bases to trimming and J lost 8 bases; unmatched junction nucleotides: 6. CDR3 length: 15 amino acids.

The chain carries TRBV10-1 and TRBJ2-3, with TRBD1 matching over 9 bases. Germline loops: CDR1 WNHNN, CDR2 SYGVQD (reference sequence). The CDR3 is 15 residues long. Losses at the gene ends were 10 bases for V and 5 bases for J; bases not matched to a gene: 13. The DNA of the CDR3 is TGCGCCACCAGCTTGGGGGGGACAGGGAAAGATACGCAGTATTTT. Its protein product is CATSLGGTGKDTQYF.

The chain couples TRBV4-1 to TRBJ2-3; 8 nucleotides align to TRBD1. This CDR3 has 15 residues. The germline V gene has CDR1 MGHRA and CDR2 YSYEKL. Trimming at V came to 4 bases and at J to 2 bases, leaving 5 bases not matched to a gene. The CDR3 loop reads CASSPRTGITDTQYF. CDR3 in DNA: TGCGCCAGCAGCCCACGGACAGGGATCACAGATACGCAGTATTTT.

This clone was counted once. This CDR3 reads CASSPGVPGGGTEAFF. The CDR3, as DNA: TGTGCCAGCTCACCAGGAGTACCGGGGGGTGGAACTGAAGCTTTCTTT. This chain links TRBV18 with TRBJ1-1, with TRBD1 as a possible D gene (5 bases). V was trimmed by 2 bases and J by 5 bases, leaving 18 bases between them. The CDR3 covers 16 residues. The germline gives CDR1 KGHSH, CDR2 LQKENI.

This chain links TRBV5-1 with TRBJ2-1, with 10 positions matching TRBD2. The CDR3 totals 15 residues. V lost 3 bases and J lost 7; bases outside the gene matches: 7. Germline assignment: CDR1 SGHRS and CDR2 YFSETQ. The CDR3 DNA follows: TGCGCCAGCAGCTCGTTAGCGGGAGGAGTAAATGAGCAGTTCTTC. Its protein is CASSSLAGGVNEQFF.

This chain uses TRBV30 with TRBJ2-7; D is possibly TRBD2 (5 bases). V gave up 1 base and J gave up 6 bases, with 7 bases separating them. Germline V gene data show CDR1 as GTSNPN and CDR2 as SVGIG (reference sequence). The CDR3 is 11 amino acids. CDR3 DNA: TGTGCCTGGAGTGGTGGAGGCGAGCAGTACTTC. Its protein product is CAWSGGGEQYF.

This chain links TRBV19 with TRBJ2-2; 8 nucleotides line up with TRBD1. The J segment lost 5 bases and the V segment lost 3 bases, leaving 5 bases of the junction unmatched. CDR1 and CDR2 (germline): LNHDA, SQIVND (reference sequence). The CDR3 contains 15 residues. CDR3 protein: CASSMGRGLTGELFF. The CDR3 nucleotides are TGTGCCAGTAGTATGGGCAGGGGGCTTACCGGGGAGCTGTTTTTT.